This T cell receptor beta chain originates from a study of blood T cell repertoires in COVID-19. Data came from immunoSEQ multiplex PCR; TCRdb stores just in-frame clones and leaves some out. The sample records some 700,000 clones, approximately 90% being singletons. The sample was peripheral blood. The clonotype was recovered from a woman in her late teens or twenties with acute or convalescent COVID-19.

The CDR3: CAWSVVGPTEAFF. The DNA of the CDR3 is TGTGCCTGGAGTGTTGTGGGGCCCACTGAAGCTTTCTTT. This chain connects TRBV30 to TRBJ1-1; possible D gene TRBD1, 5 bases. Germline assignment: CDR1 GTSNPN and CDR2 SVGIG (reference sequence). V was cut by 0 bases and J by 4 bases, with 9 bases left in between. The CDR3 spans 13 residues.